This entry lists 32 T cell receptor beta chains sequenced from one sample in a study of monozygotic twins with inflammatory bowel disease. Each CDR3 protein gets one entry in TCRdb, which reprocessed the 5' RACE reads and gives no DNA. In all, the sample yields 300,000 to 400,000 distinct CDR3 sequences. Sequences were obtained from blood. These receptors originate from a human donor with ulcerative colitis or Crohn's disease, or a healthy co-twin of an affected twin (not recorded which).

The chain is built from TRBV5-1 and TRBJ1-1; no DNA is available, so the TRBD1 call from TCRdb remains unchecked. The CDR3 is 14 amino acids. Looked up from germline, CDR1 is SGHRS and CDR2 is YFSETQ. The CDR3 loop is CASSRDRMNTEAFF.

The rearrangement joins TRBV18 to TRBJ2-3; TCRdb's assignment of TRBD2 cannot be checked, as there is no DNA. The germline gives CDR1 KGHSH, CDR2 LQKENI. CDR3 length equals 14 residues. The CDR3 loop reads CASSGTSGSGTQYF.

The chain employs TRBV20-1 and TRBJ2-3; TCRdb's assignment of TRBD2 cannot be checked, as there is no DNA. The CDR3 contains 15 residues. Germline-derived CDR1 and CDR2 are DFQATT and SNEGSKA (reference sequence). This CDR3 is CSVFPGLSPADTQYF.

V gene TRBV7-9 combines with J gene TRBJ2-3; TCRdb reports TRBD1, a call that lacks DNA to check it against. Per germline, CDR1 SEHNR and CDR2 FQNEAQ (reference sequence). This CDR3 is built from 16 residues. The CDR3 sequence is CASSFAGQGAENTQYF.

The rearrangement links TRBV7-9 to TRBJ2-7. The CDR3 length is 13 residues. CDR1 and CDR2 from the germline V gene are SEHNR and FQNEAQ (reference sequence). The CDR3 loop reads CASSSLTSYEQYF.

The V and J genes are TRBV4-3 and TRBJ1-2; TCRdb picks TRBD1, but there is no DNA to check that call. This CDR3 is 15 amino acids long. The germline V gene has CDR1 LGHNA and CDR2 YSLEER. CDR3 sequence: CASSRGQGGYDGYTF.

This chain joins TRBV20-1 and TRBJ1-5; TCRdb reports TRBD1, a call that lacks DNA to check it against. This CDR3 spans 16 amino acids. Germline V gives CDR1 DFQATT, CDR2 SNEGSKA (reference sequence). CDR3 amino acids: CSARDFGRGWEQPQHF.

The chain joins TRBV10-3 to TRBJ2-7; TCRdb calls TRBD2, which cannot be checked without DNA. This CDR3 region has 13 residues. Per the germline V gene, CDR1 is ENHRY and CDR2 is SYGVKD. The CDR3 here is CPIRGLTAYEQYF.

The chain carries TRBV12-3 or TRBV12-4 and TRBJ1-1; the TRBD1 assignment by TCRdb is unverifiable without DNA. The CDR3 runs to 15 residues. The CDR3 region is CASSLGQGRGTEAFF.

V usage is TRBV6-1 and J usage is TRBJ1-5; TCRdb lists TRBD1, though no DNA is available to test this call. This CDR3 has 16 amino acids. Germline V gene data show CDR1 as MNHNS and CDR2 as SASEGT. The CDR3 is CASSDQVAGNHQPQHF.

The chain uses TRBV7-2 and TRBJ2-5. Germline CDR1 is SGHTA and CDR2 is FQGNSA. The CDR3 runs 14 residues. The CDR3 region is CASSLVGLGETQYF.

The chain couples TRBV7-7 to TRBJ2-1; the TCRdb call, TRBD2, lacks DNA for checking. Germline assignment: CDR1 SSHAT and CDR2 FNYEAQ (reference sequence). This CDR3 spans 15 amino acids. CDR3 sequence: CASPGLAGGPDEQFF.

Here the CDR3 reads CASSIPEGRASYEQYF. J is TRBJ2-7 and V is TRBV7-2; TCRdb names TRBD1, which stays unverified in the absence of DNA. CDR3 size: 16 residues. Germline CDR1 and CDR2: SGHTA and FQGNSA. The complete variable domain, with remaining parts taken from reference TRBV7-2 and TRBJ2-7, reads GAGVSQSPSNKVTEKGKDVELRCDPISGHTALYWYRQSLGQGLEFLIYFQGNSAPDKSGLPSDRFSAERTGGSVSTLTIQRTQQEDSAVYLCASSIPEGRASYEQYFGPGTRLTVT.

This chain joins TRBV6-1 and TRBJ2-1. The CDR3 runs 15 residues. CDR1 MNHNS and CDR2 SASEGT come from the germline V gene. The CDR3 region is CASRMAGSSYNEQFF.

This rearrangement joins TRBV7-9 to TRBJ1-2; as DNA is missing, the TRBD1 call by TCRdb cannot be tested. Germline V gene data show CDR1 as SEHNR and CDR2 as FQNEAQ (reference sequence). There are 15 residues in the CDR3. CDR3 in amino acids: CASSTIWDGNYGYTF.

This chain's CDR3 is CASRHRDRSYEQYF. V and J are TRBV2 and TRBJ2-7; the D call from TCRdb, TRBD1, cannot be confirmed without DNA. The CDR3 totals 14 residues. Per germline, CDR1 SNHLY and CDR2 FYNNEI.

Here the CDR3 reads CASSLVVSVEQYF. The chain is built from TRBV13 and TRBJ2-7. Germline V CDR1 and CDR2: PRHDT, FYEKMQ (reference sequence). This CDR3 is 13 amino acids long.

This sequence joins TRBV18 and TRBJ2-1; checking the TCRdb D call of TRBD1 is not possible without DNA. Germline V gene sequence: CDR1 KGHSH, CDR2 LQKENI. CDR3 length equals 15 residues. CDR3 residues: CASSPGRGARNEQFF.

V is TRBV3-1 and J is TRBJ2-2; TCRdb gives TRBD2 as the D gene, but with no DNA this cannot be confirmed. Germline V gene data show CDR1 as LGHDT and CDR2 as YNNKEL (reference sequence). There are 16 residues in the CDR3. CDR3 loop: CASSQEEASGTRELFF.

The CDR3 here is CASSLLWVGDRGHEQYF. V and J are TRBV4-1 and TRBJ2-7; TCRdb's D gene call, TRBD1, goes unchecked for lack of DNA. The CDR3 consists of 17 residues. Germline CDR1 and CDR2: MGHRA and YSYEKL.

The gene calls are TRBV20-1 and TRBJ1-1; the D call from TCRdb, TRBD1, cannot be confirmed without DNA. Germline CDR1 DFQATT, CDR2 SNEGSKA (reference sequence). The CDR3 consists of 11 residues. The CDR3 is CSTGGDTEAFF.

The chain links TRBV27 to TRBJ2-7; the D call of TRBD2 rests on TCRdb alone, since no DNA is present to check it. Germline assignment: CDR1 MNHEY and CDR2 SMNVEV (reference sequence). The CDR3 is 17 amino acids. The CDR3 region is CASSFLLSGTSGYEQYF.

The rearrangement uses TRBV12-3 or TRBV12-4 and TRBJ2-2; the TCRdb D gene call, TRBD1, has no DNA to confirm it. The CDR3 loop spans 16 amino acids. The CDR3 protein is CASRTTGVTNTGELFF.

V gene TRBV30 combines with J gene TRBJ2-2. The CDR3 length is 13 residues. Per the germline V gene, CDR1 is GTSNPN and CDR2 is SVGIG (reference sequence). CDR3: CAWRIWDTGELFF. Complete variable domain (other parts from reference TRBV30 and TRBJ2-2): SQTIHQWPATLVQPVGSPLSLECTVEGTSNPNLYWYRQAAGRGLQLLFYSVGIGQISSEVPQNLSASRPQDRQFILSSKKLLLSDSGFYLCAWRIWDTGELFFGEGSRLTVL.

The chain links TRBV28 to TRBJ2-6; TCRdb lists TRBD2, though no DNA is available to test this call. The CDR3 sequence is 18 residues long. Germline CDR1 MDHEN, CDR2 SYDVKM. CDR3 region: CASSLYGDLFSGANVLIF.

The chain carries TRBV20-1 and TRBJ2-1; TCRdb lists TRBD2, though no DNA is available to test this call. Germline values: CDR1 DFQATT, CDR2 SNEGSKA (reference sequence). CDR3 length equals 15 residues. The CDR3 loop reads CGARDGLNVGDEQFF.

The chain couples TRBV20-1 to TRBJ1-3; TCRdb calls TRBD1, which cannot be checked without DNA. CDR1 DFQATT and CDR2 SNEGSKA come from the germline V gene (reference sequence). This CDR3 has 14 amino acids. CDR3 sequence reads: CSARDRTGGNTIYF.

The chain joins TRBV5-1 to TRBJ2-1; TCRdb returns TRBD2, unconfirmable since there is no DNA. The CDR3 has 18 amino acids. Germline loops: CDR1 SGHRS, CDR2 YFSETQ. CDR3: CASSSALSGGSSYNEQFF.

This chain links TRBV28 with TRBJ2-5; TCRdb returns TRBD1, unconfirmable since there is no DNA. The CDR3 covers 13 residues. Germline CDR1 MDHEN, CDR2 SYDVKM. CDR3 sequence: CASSFQGEETQYF.

The rearrangement joins TRBV29-1 to TRBJ1-2; there is no DNA to check the TCRdb D call of TRBD1. The CDR3 is 13 amino acids. CDR1 and CDR2 from the germline V gene are SQVTM and ANQGSEA. The CDR3 spells CSVEQTGALGYTF.

The gene calls are TRBV19 and TRBJ2-1; TCRdb designates TRBD2, a call that cannot be tested without DNA. The germline V gene encodes CDR1 LNHDA and CDR2 SQIVND (reference sequence). The CDR3 has 15 residues. CDR3 in amino acids: CASSRTSGLGNEQFF.

The chain has TRBV12-3 or TRBV12-4 and TRBJ2-7; TCRdb's assignment of TRBD1 cannot be checked, as there is no DNA. CDR3 length equals 15 residues. Here the CDR3 reads CASSLLGPDSYEQYF.